Listed below are T cell receptor beta chains from one sample, sequenced in a study of blood T cells in healthy people across ages. TCRdb re-called the 5' RACE reads through MiXCR, storing one row per CDR3 protein. The sample holds 1.8 million or so distinct CDR3 sequences, roughly two fifths seen once. Sequencing was performed on blood. The receptors come from a human donor in good health. The CDR3 runs from the conserved cysteine through the conserved F or W. The D gene is left open where the match is weak. Size is stated for part of the rows, as once, few or many counts, or as a class when the clone is expanded.

v_call	d_call	j_call	clone_size	cdr3_aa	cdr3_nt
TRBV6-6	.	TRBJ2-7	few	CASSYPAGYEQYF	TGTGCCAGCAGTTACCCCGCCGGCTACGAGCAGTACTTC
TRBV4-3	.	TRBJ1-2	.	CASSAQAVWDYGYTF	TGCGCCAGCAGCGCACAGGCCGTATGGGACTATGGCTACACCTTC
TRBV4-2	.	TRBJ1-6	.	CASSQDWGTPEPLHF	TGTGCCAGCAGCCAAGATTGGGGGACTCCTGAACCCCTCCACTTT
TRBV5-1	.	TRBJ2-2	.	CASSSMGSLSAGELFF	TGCGCCAGCAGCTCCATGGGTTCGCTTTCCGCCGGGGAGCTGTTTTTT
TRBV12-3/TRBV12-4	TRBD1	TRBJ2-3	.	CASSDRDRGTDTQYF	TGTGCCAGCAGCGACCGGGACAGGGGCACAGATACGCAGTATTTT
TRBV14	.	TRBJ2-7	.	CASSQDSGTPYEQYF	TGTGCCAGCAGCCAAGATTCCGGGACCCCTTACGAGCAGTACTTC
TRBV7-6	.	TRBJ1-1	.	CASVGATQSTEAFF	TGTGCCAGCGTGGGGGCCACGCAGAGCACTGAAGCTTTCTTT
TRBV20-1	.	TRBJ2-1	.	CRAQQGSSYNEQFF	TGCAGGGCCCAACAGGGAAGCTCCTACAATGAGCAGTTCTTC
TRBV6-1	TRBD1	TRBJ1-2	.	CASSQPPGQGFNYGYTF	TGTGCCAGCAGTCAGCCCCCGGGACAGGGATTTAACTATGGCTACACCTTC
TRBV14	.	TRBJ1-2	few	CASSGTTFDGYTF	TGTGCCAGCAGCGGGACAACCTTTGATGGCTACACCTTC
TRBV7-3	TRBD1	TRBJ1-1	.	CASSLIRRGRKTEAFF	TGTGCCAGCAGCTTAATTCGCAGGGGGCGCAAGACTGAAGCTTTCTTT
TRBV19	.	TRBJ1-2	.	CATSSQGRFVGYTF	TGTGCCACCAGTTCGCAGGGGCGGTTCGTTGGCTACACCTTC
TRBV18	.	TRBJ2-7	.	CASSPPAAALGEQYF	TGTGCCAGCTCACCACCAGCGGCCGCACTAGGGGAGCAGTACTTC
TRBV20-1	.	TRBJ2-7	.	CSARPTRAEQYF	TGCAGTGCTAGACCTACGAGGGCCGAGCAGTACTTC
TRBV7-9	TRBD2	TRBJ2-5	.	CASSLGRLAGPPWETQYF	TGTGCCAGCAGCTTGGGCAGACTAGCGGGCCCACCATGGGAGACCCAGTACTTC